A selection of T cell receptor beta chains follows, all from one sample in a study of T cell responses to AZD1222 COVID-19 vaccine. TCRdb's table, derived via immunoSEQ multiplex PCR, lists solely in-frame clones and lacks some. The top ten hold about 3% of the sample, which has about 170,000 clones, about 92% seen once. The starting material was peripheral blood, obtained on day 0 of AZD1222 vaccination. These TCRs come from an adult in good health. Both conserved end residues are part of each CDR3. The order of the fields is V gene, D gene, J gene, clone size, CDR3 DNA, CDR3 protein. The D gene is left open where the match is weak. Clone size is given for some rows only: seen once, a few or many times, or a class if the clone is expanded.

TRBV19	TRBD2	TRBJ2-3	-	TGTGCCAGTAGCCCTAAGCGGGCTAGCGGAGCTAGCACAGATACGCAGTATTTT	CASSPKRASGASTDTQYF
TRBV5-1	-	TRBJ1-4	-	TGCGCCAGCAGCACCTCAGGGGCCAATGGTGAAAAACTGTTTTTT	CASSTSGANGEKLFF
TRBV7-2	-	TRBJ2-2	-	TGTGCCAGCAGCTTAGCGCCCGACCTGCTCGGGGAGCTGTTTTTT	CASSLAPDLLGELFF
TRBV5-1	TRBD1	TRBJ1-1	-	TGCGCCAGCAGCTTCGCCCTGACAGGGGAGACTGAAGCTTTCTTT	CASSFALTGETEAFF
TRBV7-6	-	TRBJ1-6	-	TGTGCCAGCAGCCTAGGCACCGGGAAAGCGAATTCACCCCTCCACTTT	CASSLGTGKANSPLHF
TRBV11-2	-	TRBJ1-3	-	TGTGCCAGCAGCGCCGAGAGAGATCATCCTGGAAACACCATATATTTT	CASSAERDHPGNTIYF
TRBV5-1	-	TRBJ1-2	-	TGCGCCAGCAGCTTGGCCGGCGGACAGTATGGCTACACCTTC	CASSLAGGQYGYTF
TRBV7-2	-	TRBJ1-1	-	TGTGCCAGCAGCATAATCTCCAAGACCACTGAAGCTTTCTTT	CASSIISKTTEAFF
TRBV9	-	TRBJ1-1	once	TGTGCCAGCAGCGTAGTTTACACTGAAGCTTTCTTT	CASSVVYTEAFF
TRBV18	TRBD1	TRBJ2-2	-	TGTGCCAGCTCACCCACAGGGGCAACCGGGGAGCTGTTTTTT	CASSPTGATGELFF
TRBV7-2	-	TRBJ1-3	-	TGTGCCAGCAGCTTCCAGCTAACCGGGACCTCTGGAAACACCATATATTTT	CASSFQLTGTSGNTIYF
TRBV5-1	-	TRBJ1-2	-	TGCGCCAGCAGCTACACCGGGGCGAACTATGGCTACACCTTC	CASSYTGANYGYTF
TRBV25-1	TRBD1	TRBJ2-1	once	TGTGCCAGCAGCGAGACCGGGACAGGGTCCAGCAATGAGCAGTTCTTC	CASSETGTGSSNEQFF
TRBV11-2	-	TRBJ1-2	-	TGTGCCAGCAGCTCAACAGTGTTTGGCTACACCTTC	CASSSTVFGYTF
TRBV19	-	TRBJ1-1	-	TGTGCCAGTAGTATTCGAGACTCTAGAAGGGCTGAAGCTTTCTTT	CASSIRDSRRAEAFF
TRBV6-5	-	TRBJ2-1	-	TGTGCCAGCAGTTACGGGGGCTACAATGAGCAGTTCTTC	CASSYGGYNEQFF
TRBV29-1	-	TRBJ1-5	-	TGCAGCGTTGGACGGGACAATCAGCCCCAGCATTTT	CSVGRDNQPQHF
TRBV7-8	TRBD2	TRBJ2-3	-	TGTGCCAGCAGCTTCGGACTAGCTGAGACAGATACGCAGTATTTT	CASSFGLAETDTQYF
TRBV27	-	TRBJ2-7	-	TGTGCCAGCAGTTCCCAAACCTACGAGCAGTACTTC	CASSSQTYEQYF
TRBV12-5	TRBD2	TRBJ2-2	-	TGTGCTAGTGGTTTGCCAACGGGAGGGAAAAACACCGGGGAGCTGTTTTTT	CASGLPTGGKNTGELFF
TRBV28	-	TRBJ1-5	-	TGTGCCAGCAGTTTATTAGGGGATCAGCCCCAGCATTTT	CASSLLGDQPQHF
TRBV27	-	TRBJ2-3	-	TGTGCCAGCAGTTTGGGAGGGACAGGTCTGGGAGATACGCAGTATTTT	CASSLGGTGLGDTQYF
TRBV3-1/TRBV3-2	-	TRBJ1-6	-	TGTGCCAGCAGCCTCGGCTTCCCGGATAATTCACCCCTCCACTTT	CASSLGFPDNSPLHF
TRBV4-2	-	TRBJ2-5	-	TGTGCCAGCAGCTTGGACCCTAAAGAGACCCAGTACTTC	CASSLDPKETQYF
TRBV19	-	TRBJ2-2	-	TGTGCCAGTCAAAACACCGGGGAGCTGTTTTTT	CASQNTGELFF
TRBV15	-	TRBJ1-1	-	TGTGCCACCAGCAGAGACAGGGGAAGAGGGGACACTGAAGCTTTCTTT	CATSRDRGRGDTEAFF
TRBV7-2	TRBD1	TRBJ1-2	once	TGTGCCAGCAGCGCGACAGGGGGCTCTGGCTACACCTTC	CASSATGGSGYTF
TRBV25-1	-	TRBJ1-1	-	TGTGCCAGCAGTGAACTGGGGACTGAAGCTTTCTTT	CASSELGTEAFF
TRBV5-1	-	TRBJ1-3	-	TGCGCCAGCAGCTTGGAGGGACACCCAAGCTCTGGAAACACCATATATTTT	CASSLEGHPSSGNTIYF
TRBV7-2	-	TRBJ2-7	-	TGTGCCAGCAGCTTAGCCAGGGGCCAGGGGCAGTACTTC	CASSLARGQGQYF
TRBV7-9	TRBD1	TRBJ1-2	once	TGTGCCAGCAGTCTAGGACAGGCTAGTGGCTACACCTTC	CASSLGQASGYTF
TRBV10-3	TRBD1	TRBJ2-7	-	TGTGCCATCAGACCGGGACAGAGCTCCTACGAGCAGTACTTC	CAIRPGQSSYEQYF
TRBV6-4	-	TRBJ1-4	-	TGTGCCAGCAGCCCCCGGGGGGGGGAAAAACTGTTTTTT	CASSPRGGEKLFF
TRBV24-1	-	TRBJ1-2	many	TGTGCCACCAGTGATTTAGAGGGACGCTACACCTTC	CATSDLEGRYTF
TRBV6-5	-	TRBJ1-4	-	TGTGCCAGCAGTTACAGTTCAGGCACTAATGAAAAACTGTTTTTT	CASSYSSGTNEKLFF
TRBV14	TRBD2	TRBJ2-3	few	TGTGCCAGCAGCAGGGGCGGGACTAGCGGCACAGATACGCAGTATTTT	CASSRGGTSGTDTQYF
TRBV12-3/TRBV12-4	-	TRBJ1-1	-	TGTGCCAGCAGTTTGGGAACTGAAGCTTTCTTT	CASSLGTEAFF
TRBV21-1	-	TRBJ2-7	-	TGTGCCAGCAGCTCGAGTAACGGGGTCGAGGACTTTATCTACGAGCAGTACTTC	CASSSSNGVEDFIYEQYF
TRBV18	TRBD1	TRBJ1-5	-	TGTGCCAGCTCACCTGCCGGGACAGACAATCAGCCCCAGCATTTT	CASSPAGTDNQPQHF
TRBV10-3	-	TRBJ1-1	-	TGTGCCATCAGTGAGTACCAGGGGAGATTGAACACTGAAGCTTTCTTT	CAISEYQGRLNTEAFF
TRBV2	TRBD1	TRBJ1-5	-	TGTGCCAGCAGTGAACGGCGACAGGGTGGCAATCAGCCCCAGCATTTT	CASSERRQGGNQPQHF
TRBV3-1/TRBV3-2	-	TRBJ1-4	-	TGTGCCGGCAGCCCCGGCGGGCAGCTTTGGGAAAAACTGTTTTTT	CAGSPGGQLWEKLFF
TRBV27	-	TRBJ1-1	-	TGTGCCAGCAGTTTATCGGCGACTGGGAACACTGAAGCTTTCTTT	CASSLSATGNTEAFF
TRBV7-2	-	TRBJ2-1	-	TGTGCCTGCGGGACTCCCGACGACCACAATGAGCAGTTCTTC	CACGTPDDHNEQFF
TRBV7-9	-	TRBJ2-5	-	TGTGCCAGCAGCCAGGGGGAGACCCAGTACTTC	CASSQGETQYF
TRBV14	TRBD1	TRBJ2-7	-	TGTGCCAGCGGGGACAGGGACGAGCAGTACTTC	CASGDRDEQYF
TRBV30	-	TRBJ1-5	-	TGTGCCTGGAGTCCCAGGGGTAATCAGCCCCAGCATTTT	CAWSPRGNQPQHF
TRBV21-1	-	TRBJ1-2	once	TGTGCCAGCAGGGGACAGGAAAGCAACTATGGCTACACCTTC	CASRGQESNYGYTF
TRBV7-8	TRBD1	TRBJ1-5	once	TGTGCCAGCAGCCTAGACAGGGATTACAATCAGCCCCAGCATTTT	CASSLDRDYNQPQHF
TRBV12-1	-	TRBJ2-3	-	-	CASSFGAGTVEYTQYF
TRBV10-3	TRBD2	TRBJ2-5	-	TGTGCCATCAGTGAGTGGGGGACTAGCGGGAGTCAGGAGACCCAGTACTTC	CAISEWGTSGSQETQYF
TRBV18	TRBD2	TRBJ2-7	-	TGTGCCAGCTCACCCCGGGCGACGGGAGGGGTGTACGAGCAGTACTTC	CASSPRATGGVYEQYF
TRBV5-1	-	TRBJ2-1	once	TGCGCCAGCAGCTTGGAACCCCTTTCCTACAATGAGCAGTTCTTC	CASSLEPLSYNEQFF
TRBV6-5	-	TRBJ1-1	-	TGTGCCAGCACGGTCGGAGGGCAACTGAACACTGAAGCTTTCTTT	CASTVGGQLNTEAFF
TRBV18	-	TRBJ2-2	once	TGTGCCAGCTCACCAGCGCGCACCGGGGAGCTGTTTTTT	CASSPARTGELFF
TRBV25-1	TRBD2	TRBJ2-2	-	TGTGCCAGCAGGCGAGCGGGAGTTAACACCGGGGAGCTGTTTTTT	CASRRAGVNTGELFF
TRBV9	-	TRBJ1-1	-	TGTGCCAGCAGCGTCGGTCACCGGAACACTGAAGCTTTCTTT	CASSVGHRNTEAFF
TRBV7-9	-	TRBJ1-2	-	TGTGCCAGCAGCCCACCGACAAACCTAGCTAACTATGGCTACACCTTC	CASSPPTNLANYGYTF
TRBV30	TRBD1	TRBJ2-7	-	TGTGCCTGGAGTGAAGGACAGGGGTACGAGCAGTACTTC	CAWSEGQGYEQYF
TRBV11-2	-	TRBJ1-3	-	TGTGCCAGCAGCTTATTCAGCGTCAGGGGTCCGGGTGGAAACACCATATATTTT	CASSLFSVRGPGGNTIYF